Listed below are T cell receptor beta chains from one sample, sequenced in a study of blood T cells in healthy people across ages. In TCRdb, the 5' RACE reads were re-called with MiXCR into one record per CDR3 protein. There are around 750,000 distinct CDR3 sequences in the sample; approximately 55% occur only once, and around 40% lies in the top ten. Material for sequencing was blood. These receptors originate from a man older than 75 in good health. CDR3s include the opening cysteine and the closing phenylalanine or tryptophan. The D gene is left open where the match is weak. Clone size appears in some rows only: once, few, many, or a class for an expanded clone.

size | D | J | V | DNA | CDR3
few | TRBD2 | TRBJ2-4 | TRBV3-1 | TGTGCCAGCAGCGGAGGGCGACTAGCGGGAGGGGTCCAGTACTTC | CASSGGRLAGGVQYF
- | - | TRBJ1-1 | TRBV20-1 | TGCAGTGCTAGAGAGGGCCGGGTCAGGAACACTGAAGCTTTCTTT | CSAREGRVRNTEAFF
- | - | TRBJ2-1 | TRBV11-2 | TGTGCCAGCAGCTTACCCCGGGTCTCCTACAATGAGCAGTTCTTC | CASSLPRVSYNEQFF
few | TRBD1 | TRBJ2-1 | TRBV5-1 | TGCGCCAGCAGCTTGGGGGCAGGGGGCCAAGGTGAGCAGTTCTTC | CASSLGAGGQGEQFF
few | TRBD1 | TRBJ1-5 | TRBV5-1 | TGCGCCAGCAGCTACGGACAGGGGGATCAGCCCCAGCATTTT | CASSYGQGDQPQHF
- | TRBD1 | TRBJ2-5 | TRBV20-1 | TGCAGTGCTGTTCCAGGGGGCAATTATGAGCAGTACTTC | CSAVPGGNYEQYF
- | - | TRBJ1-1 | TRBV2 | TGTGCCAGCAGGAAAATGAACACTGAAGCTTTCTTT | CASRKMNTEAFF
- | TRBD2 | TRBJ2-1 | TRBV20-1 | TGCAGTGCTAGAGAGGGGGGGAGGCCCCACCTATACAATGAGCAGTTCTTC | CSAREGGRPHLYNEQFF
- | TRBD2 | TRBJ2-3 | TRBV20-1 | TGCAGTGCTAGAGATCCCAGCGGGATCACAGATACGCAGTATTTT | CSARDPSGITDTQYF
few | - | TRBJ2-1 | TRBV18 | TGTGCCAGCTCACCCGCACTAGTGGGGGCTAATGAGCAGTTCTTC | CASSPALVGANEQFF
few | - | TRBJ2-5 | TRBV20-1 | TGCAGTGCTAGAGAACCGGGGTCTCAGACCCAGTACTTC | CSAREPGSQTQYF
- | TRBD1 | TRBJ1-1 | TRBV6-5 | TGTGCCAGCAGGGAGACAGGGGGGAACACTGAAGCTTTCTTT | CASRETGGNTEAFF
- | - | TRBJ2-7 | TRBV24-1 | TGTGCCACCAGTGATCCCGAGGCAGGGACATACGAGCAGTACTTC | CATSDPEAGTYEQYF
once | - | TRBJ2-1 | TRBV5-1 | TGCGCCAGCAGCTTGGCTAGCCCCTCCTACAATGAGCAGTTCTTC | CASSLASPSYNEQFF
- | - | TRBJ2-7 | TRBV12-3/TRBV12-4 | TGTGCCAGCAGTTTAGGGGGGGCGATCGCCTACGAGCAGTACTTC | CASSLGGAIAYEQYF
few | - | TRBJ2-7 | TRBV4-1 | TGCGCCAGCAGCCAATTCGGTCGAACCCAGTACTTC | CASSQFGRTQYF
- | - | TRBJ1-2 | TRBV2 | TGTGCCAGCAGTGGAGGTGGTTTCAACTATGGCTACACCTTC | CASSGGGFNYGYTF
- | TRBD2 | TRBJ2-7 | TRBV5-1 | TGCGCCAGCAGCTTGGGGGTAGCGGGAGTCAATGAGCAGTACTTC | CASSLGVAGVNEQYF
few | - | TRBJ2-3 | TRBV13 | TGTGCCAGCAGCTTACCGTCGCGAACAGATACGCAGTATTTT | CASSLPSRTDTQYF
- | - | TRBJ1-6 | TRBV27 | TGTGCCAGCAGTATCCTCGGAGGGTTTAATTCACCCCTCCACTTT | CASSILGGFNSPLHF
- | - | TRBJ2-4 | TRBV2 | TGTGCCAGCAGTAAGGAGTCGGGCATTCAGTACTTC | CASSKESGIQYF
once | - | TRBJ1-6 | TRBV14 | TGTGCCAGCAGTTTCGTGACGGATAATTCACCCCTCCACTTT | CASSFVTDNSPLHF
- | - | TRBJ2-1 | TRBV10-3 | TGTGCCATCAGTGAGTCAGGGGTCGATTACAATGAGCAGTTCTTC | CAISESGVDYNEQFF
- | - | TRBJ1-4 | TRBV5-1 | TGCGCCAGCAGCCCAGGGGCTGGGGGCGTTAATGAAAAACTGTTTTTT | CASSPGAGGVNEKLFF
once | - | TRBJ2-5 | TRBV10-1 | TGCGCCAGCAGCCCAGGACAGAGACAAGAGACCCAGTACTTC | CASSPGQRQETQYF
- | - | TRBJ2-2 | TRBV7-3 | TGTGCCAGCAGGGGCGGCCGAGTTTCCGGGGAGCTGTTTTTT | CASRGGRVSGELFF
few | - | TRBJ2-1 | TRBV12-3/TRBV12-4 | TGTGCCAGCAGGCATTTAGGGGGGCACAATGAGCAGTTCTTC | CASRHLGGHNEQFF
- | - | TRBJ2-1 | TRBV20-1 | TGCAGTGCTAGCCGACTAGAGGGCCCCATCTACAATGAGCAGTTCTTC | CSASRLEGPIYNEQFF
many | TRBD2 | TRBJ2-7 | TRBV20-1 | TGCAGTGCCAGCTTAACTAGCGGGATGGCATACGAGCAGTACTTC | CSASLTSGMAYEQYF
few | - | TRBJ2-5 | TRBV5-1 | TGCGCCAGCAGCTTACAGTACCAAGAGACCCAGTACTTC | CASSLQYQETQYF
few | TRBD1 | TRBJ2-1 | TRBV29-1 | TGCAGCGTTGGGTACAGGGGCAATGAGCAGTTCTTC | CSVGYRGNEQFF
- | - | TRBJ2-1 | TRBV25-1 | TGTGCCAGCAGTGAATTCCTGGGCGCGGGTGAGCAGTTCTTC | CASSEFLGAGEQFF
- | TRBD2 | TRBJ2-5 | TRBV2 | TGTGCCAGCAGTGTCCCCCGAGGCGCCGCGGGGGCCCAGTACTTC | CASSVPRGAAGAQYF
few | TRBD2 | TRBJ2-1 | TRBV10-3 | TGTGCCATCATGTCTCAGGGCGAAGAGCGGGAGGGCCTCCATGAGCAGTTCTTC | CAIMSQGEEREGLHEQFF
- | - | TRBJ1-1 | TRBV10-3 | TGTGCCATCAGTGAGTACACTGAAGCTTTCTTT | CAISEYTEAFF
- | - | TRBJ2-1 | TRBV20-1 | TGCAGTGCTACAGGGCGGCGGGATTTATTGGGCTACAATGAGCAGTTCTTC | CSATGRRDLLGYNEQFF
- | - | TRBJ2-1 | TRBV7-3 | TGTGCCAGCAGCTTAGTGGACGGGTCGGGCTACAATGAGCAGTTCTTC | CASSLVDGSGYNEQFF
- | TRBD2 | TRBJ2-7 | TRBV10-3 | TGTGCCATCACTCAACTAGCGGAGGGGGGCGAGCAGTACTTC | CAITQLAEGGEQYF
- | TRBD2 | TRBJ2-7 | TRBV29-1 | TGCAGCGTTGTGGGGGAGGGGAATGAGCAGTACTTC | CSVVGEGNEQYF
- | - | TRBJ2-7 | TRBV5-1 | TGCGCCAGCACCAAGCGGGACACCTCCTACGAGCAGTACTTC | CASTKRDTSYEQYF
- | - | TRBJ2-1 | TRBV20-1 | TGCAGTGCTAGGGAGGACTGGACGCCCGACAATGAGCAGTTCTTC | CSAREDWTPDNEQFF
- | - | TRBJ2-4 | TRBV2 | TGTGCCAGCTGGTCTCCGGGAGAGGGGATTTTAGCCAAAAACATTCAGTACTTC | CASWSPGEGILAKNIQYF
few | TRBD2 | TRBJ2-1 | TRBV9 | TGTGCCAGCAGCCCCCGACTAGCGGGAGTCTTAATGGGCAATGAGCAGTTCTTC | CASSPRLAGVLMGNEQFF
- | TRBD2 | TRBJ2-1 | TRBV7-9 | TGTGCCAGCAGTTCACCTCTAGCGGAATTTTGGTACAATGAGCAGTTCTTC | CASSSPLAEFWYNEQFF
- | - | TRBJ2-6 | TRBV29-1 | TGCAGCGTTGGGAGGCCTGGGGCCAACGTCCTGACTTTC | CSVGRPGANVLTF
- | - | TRBJ1-4 | TRBV25-1 | TGTGCCAGCAGGGACTGGGGAAGGCGCGGGGAAAAACTGTTTTTT | CASRDWGRRGEKLFF
few | - | TRBJ2-2 | TRBV29-1 | TGCAGCGGCCAAACAGGGTCCACCGGGGAGCTGTTTTTT | CSGQTGSTGELFF
- | - | TRBJ2-1 | TRBV5-1 | TGCGCCAGCAGCTTGGGAGGGAGTAAGTACAATGAGCAGTTCTTC | CASSLGGSKYNEQFF
- | TRBD2 | TRBJ2-1 | TRBV7-9 | TGTGCCAGCAGCTTAGCGATAGCGGGACTAACCTACAATGAGCAGTTCTTC | CASSLAIAGLTYNEQFF
few | - | TRBJ2-7 | TRBV18 | TGTGCCAGCTCCCTAGACAGTCGCTCCTACGAGCAGTACTTC | CASSLDSRSYEQYF
- | - | TRBJ2-3 | TRBV4-2 | TGTGCCAGCAGCCAAGAAAGATGGACAGATACGCAGTATTTT | CASSQERWTDTQYF
- | - | TRBJ2-1 | TRBV7-3 | TGTGCCAGCAGCCAGGGGCCTAGCGGAAACAATGAGCAGTTCTTC | CASSQGPSGNNEQFF
few | TRBD2 | TRBJ2-4 | TRBV6-5 | TGTGCCCGGTCGTGCAGTAGCGGGGACCAAAACATTCAGTACTTC | CARSCSSGDQNIQYF
- | - | TRBJ1-5 | TRBV28 | TGTGCCAGCAGTTTACGACACGGCAATCAGCCCCAGCATTTT | CASSLRHGNQPQHF
once | TRBD1 | TRBJ1-1 | TRBV29-1 | TGCAGCGTCGACAGGGCCGGTGAAGCTTTCTTT | CSVDRAGEAFF
few | - | TRBJ2-1 | TRBV6-5 | TGTGCCAGCAGTTACTCGATAACGTCGGGGTCGATCCATGAGCAGTTCTTC | CASSYSITSGSIHEQFF
- | TRBD2 | TRBJ2-7 | TRBV20-1 | TGCAGTGCTGCCAGCGGGGGAGAGTGGGCCGAGCAGTACTTC | CSAASGGEWAEQYF
- | - | TRBJ2-7 | TRBV7-2 | TGTGCCAGCAGCTTAACTTCTAGCGCCAGTTCCCACTACGAGCAGTACTTC | CASSLTSSASSHYEQYF